Following are 6 T cell receptor beta chains from one sample sequenced in a study of T cell responses to AZD1222 COVID-19 vaccine (dated by TCRdb to the early 2020s). The sample's time point label is to be understood as: baseline before first vaccination. This specimen's treatment or condition label, per the study, means: meningococcal conjugate vaccine given as trial control. Libraries were prepared through the immunoSEQ multiplex PCR assay. Sourced from immuneACCESS, this table was stored by TCRdb with only in-frame sequences that have V and J called. A share of the clones is absent; for the studies checked, an unresolved V gene accounts for under half, and the remainder has no known explanation. Across this sample there are 100,000 to 120,000 clones, with 89% seen only once. The top ten clonotypes cover 3.1% of the sample. Sequenced material: peripheral blood, taken on day 0 of MenACWY control vaccination. These receptors came from an adult in good health.

The V and J genes are TRBV15 and TRBJ1-2; D is perhaps TRBD1 (5 bases). The CDR3 has 17 amino acids. Germline V gives CDR1 LNHNV, CDR2 YYDKDF (reference sequence). V lost 0 bases and J lost 3, with 17 bases in between. CDR3 loop: CATSRDGTARGYYGYTF. CDR3 sequence (DNA): TGTGCCACCAGCAGAGATGGGACGGCCCGCGGCTACTATGGCTACACCTTC.

This clone has only one observation. This chain uses TRBV19 with TRBJ1-2; D perhaps matches TRBD1 (5 bases). Trimming stripped 4 bases from V and 7 bases from J, with 13 bases between. The CDR3 contains 13 residues. Germline lookup yields CDR1 LNHDA and CDR2 SQIVND (reference sequence). CDR3 sequence: CASSTGSGLGYTF. The CDR3 DNA is TGTGCCAGTAGTACAGGGAGCGGCCTTGGCTACACCTTC.

V usage is TRBV19 and J usage is TRBJ2-1; TRBD2 is a possible D gene (7 bases). The CDR3 has 15 residues. The germline V and J ends were trimmed by 1 base and 8 bases, with 15 bases remaining between them. Germline-derived CDR1 and CDR2 are LNHDA and SQIVND (reference sequence). CDR3 amino acids: CASSIGGGGYDEQFF. As DNA, the CDR3 is TGTGCCAGTAGTATAGGAGGCGGGGGCTATGATGAGCAGTTCTTC.

The V call is TRBV7-3, the J call TRBJ1-1; a weak D match, TRBD1 (5 bases). Germline CDR1 is SGHTA and CDR2 is FQGTGA. Trimming cost V 5 bases and J 6 bases, with 13 bases left between them. The CDR3 spans 13 residues. The CDR3 region has the DNA TGTGCCAGCAGCCGAACGGGGGGGTCTGAAGCTTTCTTT. The encoded protein is CASSRTGGSEAFF.

The chain couples TRBV19 to TRBJ1-5; perhaps TRBD1 as D (5 bases). The CDR3 is made up of 17 amino acids. Trimming removed 3 bases at V and 5 bases at J, with 20 bases between. Germline V gene data show CDR1 as LNHDA and CDR2 as SQIVND (reference sequence). The CDR3 loop reads CASSMMRAAGAHQPQHF. CDR3 in DNA: TGTGCCAGTAGTATGATGAGGGCCGCCGGGGCTCATCAGCCCCAGCATTTT.

This chain uses TRBV12-3 or TRBV12-4 with TRBJ1-5; tentative D call: TRBD1 (5 bases). Trimming removed 1 base at V and 9 bases at J, with 10 bases between. The CDR3 covers 13 residues. The CDR3 coding sequence is TGTGCCAGCAGTTTAGGCAGGGATGGGCCCCAGCATTTT. It translates to CASSLGRDGPQHF.